A single sample gave rise to the 15 T cell receptor beta chains below, sequenced in a study of monozygotic twins with cystic fibrosis. TCRdb's table, derived via immunoSEQ multiplex PCR, lists solely in-frame clones and lacks some. The sample holds 36,000 or so clones, over 80% seen once. Sequenced sample: blood. The receptor source for this set is a boy aged 2 to 10 with cystic fibrosis.

CDR3 amino acids: CASSLSHLGVGRGKLFF. For the CDR3, the DNA is TGTGCCAGCAGTTTAAGTCATCTGGGAGTAGGTCGGGGAAAACTGTTTTTT. The gene calls are TRBV27 and TRBJ1-4, with D unresolved. With 2 bases removed from V and 10 bases from J, the gap between germline ends came to 23 bases. This CDR3 contains 17 residues. Germline CDR1 reads MNHEY; CDR2 reads SMNVEV (reference sequence). The whole variable domain, filled in from reference TRBV27 and TRBJ1-4, reads EAQVTQNPRYLITVTGKKLTVTCSQNMNHEYMSWYRQDPGLGLRQIYYSMNVEVTDKGDVPEGYKVSRKEKRNFPLILESPSPNQTSLYFCASSLSHLGVGRGKLFFGSGTQLSVL.

A word on this clone: At the DNA level, this CDR3 is encoded by other sequences in the same sample as well. The rearrangement joins TRBV7-6 to TRBJ1-5; D not resolved. This CDR3 contains 14 residues. Germline assignment: CDR1 SGHVS and CDR2 FNYEAQ. V lost 1 base, J lost 0 bases, and 4 bases lay in between. The CDR3 DNA reads as TGTGCCAGCAGCTTAGTTGGTAGCAATCAGCCCCAGCATTTT. Translated, it gives CASSLVGSNQPQHF.

The gene calls are TRBV9 and TRBJ2-1; 11 positions match TRBD2. Per the germline V gene, CDR1 is SGDLS and CDR2 is YYNGEE. The CDR3 covers 15 residues. The V and J ends lost 2 bases and 3 bases, in that order; junction bases with no gene match: 1. CDR3 protein: CASSVTSGGYNEQFF. The DNA for the CDR3 is TGTGCCAGCAGCGTCACTAGCGGGGGCTACAATGAGCAGTTCTTC. Drawing the rest from reference TRBV9 and TRBJ2-1, the complete variable domain is DSGVTQTPKHLITATGQRVTLRCSPRSGDLSVYWYQQSLDQGLQFLIQYYNGEERAKGNILERFSAQQFPDLHSELNLSSLELGDSALYFCASSVTSGGYNEQFFGPGTRLTVL.

The J gene is TRBJ1-6, the V gene TRBV7-2; D not certain. In germline, CDR1 is SGHTA, CDR2 FQGNSA. Deletions cut 5 bases from V and 2 bases from J, with 13 bases between. The CDR3 has 16 residues. CDR3 amino acids: CASSEDGIAYNSPLHF. CDR3 DNA sequence: TGTGCCAGCAGCGAAGACGGGATCGCCTATAATTCACCCCTCCACTTT.

The chain couples TRBV6-6 to TRBJ1-5; 10 bases are shared with TRBD1. After removal of 6 bases from V and 7 bases from J, the junction contained 6 bases not matched to a gene. Germline V lookup: CDR1 MNHNY, CDR2 SVGAGI (reference sequence). The CDR3 loop spans 14 amino acids. The DNA for the CDR3 is TGTGCCAGCAGGCTGACAGGGGGCAGACAGCCCCAGCATTTT. It is translated as CASRLTGGRQPQHF.

The gene calls are TRBV19 and TRBJ1-3; perhaps TRBD1 as D (5 bases). CDR3 length equals 16 residues. V was trimmed by 4 bases and J by 0 bases, leaving 13 bases between them. Germline assignment: CDR1 LNHDA and CDR2 SQIVND (reference sequence). Here the CDR3 DNA reads TGTGCCAGTAGTAAACGAGACAGTCCCTCTGGAAACACCATATATTTT. Translating it yields CASSKRDSPSGNTIYF.

This chain connects TRBV6-4 to TRBJ2-3; a possible D gene is TRBD2 (6 bases). V shed 6 bases and J shed 1 base, with 17 bases lying between them. CDR3 size: 16 residues. Germline V gives CDR1 MRHNA, CDR2 SNTAGT. The CDR3 DNA reads TGTGCCAGCAGCCGAGACCCGGGGGTTCGCACAGATACGCAGTATTTT. Translated: CASSRDPGVRTDTQYF.

This chain uses TRBV19 with TRBJ1-2; D possibly corresponds to TRBD1 (5 bases). The V gene's germline CDR1 is LNHDA and CDR2 SQIVND (reference sequence). The CDR3 consists of 13 residues. V was cut by 3 bases and J by 2 bases, with 7 bases left in between. This CDR3 is CASSMGGNYGYTF. The CDR3 coding sequence is TGTGCCAGTAGTATGGGGGGGAACTATGGCTACACCTTC. Drawing the rest from reference TRBV19 and TRBJ1-2, the complete variable domain is DGGITQSPKYLFRKEGQNVTLSCEQNLNHDAMYWYRQDPGQGLRLIYYSQIVNDFQKGDIAEGYSVSREKKESFPLTVTSAQKNPTAFYLCASSMGGNYGYTFGSGTRLTVV.

This rearrangement joins TRBV7-2 to TRBJ1-6; D is undetermined. Trimming cost V 7 bases and J 7 bases, with 8 bases left between them. Germline CDR1 and CDR2: SGHTA and FQGNSA. CDR3 length: 12 residues. The CDR3 is CASTLGNSPLHF. CDR3 DNA sequence: TGTGCCAGCACCCTGGGGAATTCACCCCTCCACTTT.

This clone was recorded once. This chain joins TRBV15 and TRBJ2-1, with 14 bases identical to TRBD2. The CDR3 contains 19 residues. The trim removed 5 bases at V and 1 base at J, leaving 10 bases unmatched. CDR1 LNHNV and CDR2 YYDKDF come from the germline V gene (reference sequence). The CDR3 sequence is CATSPDRTSGGPSYNEQFF. For the CDR3, the DNA is TGTGCCACCAGCCCTGACCGGACTAGCGGGGGGCCATCCTACAATGAGCAGTTCTTC.

V gene TRBV7-9 combines with J gene TRBJ1-1; no firm D call. The CDR3 length is 11 residues. Germline CDR1 SEHNR, CDR2 FQNEAQ (reference sequence). The V gene lost 2 bases and the J gene lost 6 bases, with 4 bases spanning the gap. For the CDR3, the DNA is TGTGCCAGCAGCTTAACGGCTGAAGCTTTCTTT. Amino acids: CASSLTAEAFF. Together with reference TRBV7-9 and TRBJ1-1, the CDR3 gives the full variable domain: DTGVSQNPRHKITKRGQNVTFRCDPISEHNRLYWYRQTLGQGPEFLTYFQNEAQLEKSRLLSDRFSAERPKGSFSTLEIQRTEQGDSAMYLCASSLTAEAFFGQGTRLTVV.

This rearrangement joins TRBV13 to TRBJ1-1, with 10 positions matching TRBD1. The CDR3 contains 17 residues. Trimming cost V 5 bases and J 7 bases; bases outside gene matches: 16. The germline V gene has CDR1 PRHDT and CDR2 FYEKMQ (reference sequence). CDR3 nucleotide sequence: TGTGCCAGCAGCCCCCGGACAGGGGGAAGTAGCGGATTTGAAGCTTTCTTT. It specifies CASSPRTGGSSGFEAFF. The full variable domain, rest sourced from reference TRBV13 and TRBJ1-1, is AAGVIQSPRHLIKEKRETATLKCYPIPRHDTVYWYQQGPGQDPQFLISFYEKMQSDKGSIPDRFSAQQFSDYHSELNMSSLELGDSALYFCASSPRTGGSSGFEAFFGQGTRLTVV.

Note on this clone: Other nucleotide sequences from this sample produce the same CDR3. This sequence joins TRBV5-4 and TRBJ1-1, with D unresolved. The CDR3 consists of 11 residues. Trimming left V 4 bases short and J 3 bases short, with 4 bases between. The germline CDR1 and CDR2 sequences are SGHNT and YYREEE (reference sequence). CDR3 protein: CASSLDTEAFF. CDR3 nucleotide sequence: TGTGCCAGCAGCCTGGACACTGAAGCTTTCTTT.

The gene calls are TRBV6-1 and TRBJ2-1; weak D call: TRBD1 (5 bases). With 7 bases removed from V and 5 bases from J, the gap between germline ends came to 15 bases. Germline-derived CDR1 and CDR2 are MNHNS and SASEGT. This CDR3 is built from 14 residues. The CDR3 nucleotides read TGTGCCAGCACCCTACTGACAGCGAACAATGAGCAGTTCTTC. It is translated as CASTLLTANNEQFF.

The chain couples TRBV4-2 to TRBJ2-7; weak D call: TRBD1 (6 bases). The V gene lost 3 bases and the J gene lost 0 bases, with 12 bases spanning the gap. The CDR3 totals 15 residues. Germline V CDR1 and CDR2: LGHNA, YNFKEQ. CDR3 amino acids: CASSQGTQSSYEQYF. CDR3 nucleotides: TGTGCCAGCAGCCAGGGGACACAAAGCTCCTACGAGCAGTACTTC.